This passage covers 27 T cell receptor beta chains from one sample sequenced in a study of PD-1 blockade in classical Hodgkin lymphoma. The assay was immunoSEQ multiplex PCR, and TCRdb's table has in-frame clones only and misses some. The sample contains 60,000 to 65,000 clones, about nine tenths of which appear only once. No patient escaped relapse after autologous stem cell transplantation, and brentuximab vedotin exposure varied. Sequenced material: peripheral blood mononuclear cells (PBMCs), taken at baseline. The receptors were gathered from a human donor with classical Hodgkin lymphoma.

This sequence joins TRBV7-9 and TRBJ1-5; D unresolved. The CDR3 is 12 residues long. The germline gives CDR1 SEHNR, CDR2 FQNEAQ (reference sequence). The V end lost 1 base, the J end lost 10 bases, and 8 bases lay between the germline ends. CDR3 loop: CASSLGEEPQHF. Written as DNA, the CDR3 is TGTGCCAGCAGCTTAGGAGAGGAACCCCAGCATTTT.

The rearrangement joins TRBV19 to TRBJ2-1, with a tentative D call TRBD2 (5 bases). The CDR3 contains 12 residues. In germline, CDR1 is LNHDA, CDR2 SQIVND (reference sequence). V shed 5 bases and J shed 6 bases, with 8 bases lying between them. In DNA, the CDR3 is TGTGCCAGTAGTCGGGAAGTCAATGAGCAGTTCTTC. Its protein product is CASSREVNEQFF.

V and J are TRBV19 and TRBJ2-3, with D unresolved. This CDR3 is built from 15 residues. The ends were cut back, 0 bases at V and 2 bases at J, with 9 bases in the middle. Germline V gene sequence: CDR1 LNHDA, CDR2 SQIVND (reference sequence). CDR3 region: CASSIDRLFTDTQYF. The CDR3, as DNA: TGTGCCAGTAGTATAGATCGTTTGTTCACAGATACGCAGTATTTT.

The gene calls are TRBV7-6 and TRBJ1-2; D is ambiguous. CDR1 is SGHVS and CDR2 is FNYEAQ in the germline V gene. The CDR3 is 13 residues long. V was clipped by 4 bases and J by 8 bases, with 14 bases between them. The CDR3, as DNA: TGTGCCAGCAGCTCGGAGTGGGGAGAAGGCTACACCTTC. This codes for CASSSEWGEGYTF.

This clone is a singleton in its sample. The chain combines TRBV6-4 with TRBJ1-1; D is uncertain. Germline V gene data show CDR1 as MRHNA and CDR2 as SNTAGT. The CDR3 covers 15 residues. The V end was cut by 8 bases, the J end by 1 base, with 17 bases between. CDR3 nucleotide sequence: TGTGCCAGCCAATCACCCGAACAAGAGAACACTGAAGCTTTCTTT. Translated: CASQSPEQENTEAFF.

V is TRBV7-2 and J is TRBJ2-4, with 12 bases identical to TRBD2. The germline gives CDR1 SGHTA, CDR2 FQGNSA. The V and J ends lost 1 base and 5 bases, in that order; junction bases with no gene match: 6. The CDR3 has 17 amino acids. CDR3: CASSLVLAGGLENIQYF. The CDR3 DNA is TGTGCCAGCAGCTTAGTACTAGCGGGGGGACTCGAAAACATTCAGTACTTC.

The gene calls are TRBV7-2 and TRBJ1-2; D might be TRBD1 (6 bases). Deletions cut 1 base from V and 6 bases from J, with 12 bases between. Per the germline V gene, CDR1 is SGHTA and CDR2 is FQGNSA. This CDR3 has 14 residues. In DNA form, the CDR3 reads TGTGCCAGCAGCTTAGAGTGGACAGCGAATGGCTACACCTTC. Translated, it gives CASSLEWTANGYTF.

The J gene is TRBJ2-1, the V gene TRBV6-5, with TRBD1 identical over 10 bases. The germline CDR1 and CDR2 sequences are MNHEY and SVGAGI. This CDR3 is 15 amino acids long. V lost 8 bases and J lost 7; bases outside the gene matches: 11. CDR3: CASARPGQGRNEQFF. The CDR3 nucleotides are TGTGCCAGCGCCAGGCCGGGACAGGGGAGGAATGAGCAGTTCTTC.

This chain uses TRBV9 with TRBJ1-2; D is undetermined. CDR1 and CDR2 (germline): SGDLS, YYNGEE. V lost 4 bases and J lost 4, with 11 bases in between. The CDR3 has 13 amino acids. The CDR3: CASSYGSFYGYTF. The CDR3 coding sequence is TGTGCCAGCAGCTATGGCAGCTTCTATGGCTACACCTTC.

The CDR3 sequence is CASSRTSAGTDTQYF. The CDR3 DNA sequence: TGTGCCAGCAGCCGGACTAGCGCGGGCACAGATACGCAGTATTTT. V gene TRBV28 combines with J gene TRBJ2-3; 9 bases fit TRBD2. The germline V gene has CDR1 MDHEN and CDR2 SYDVKM. Trimming at V came to 6 bases and at J to 1 base, leaving 5 bases not matched to a gene. CDR3 length equals 15 residues.

The chain employs TRBV4-3 and TRBJ2-1; TRBD2 might be the D (5 bases). The germline gives CDR1 LGHNA, CDR2 YSLEER. With 1 base removed from V and 7 bases from J, the gap between germline ends came to 5 bases. This CDR3 has 12 amino acids. This CDR3 reads CASSQVANEQFF. The CDR3 nucleotides read TGCGCCAGCAGCCAAGTAGCGAATGAGCAGTTCTTC.

The V gene is TRBV4-2, the J gene TRBJ1-5; 8 bases are a match to TRBD1. The J segment lost 6 bases and the V segment lost 3 bases, leaving 7 bases of the junction unmatched. Germline lookup yields CDR1 LGHNA and CDR2 YNFKEQ. CDR3 length equals 15 residues. The CDR3 bases are TGTGCCAGCAGCCAGGCGGACAGGGAGGGTCAGCCCCAGCATTTT. It encodes CASSQADREGQPQHF.

The V gene is TRBV29-1, the J gene TRBJ1-1; D not resolved. Germline V gives CDR1 SQVTM, CDR2 ANQGSEA. The CDR3 has 17 amino acids. The V and J ends lost 1 base and 3 bases respectively, with 21 bases between them. The CDR3 DNA reads as TGCAGCGTTGAAGCGGGGAGATTTGAAGGTGGGCACACTGAAGCTTTCTTT. This encodes CSVEAGRFEGGHTEAFF.

V and J are TRBV25-1 and TRBJ1-6; D perhaps matches TRBD1 (6 bases). V was cut by 5 bases and J by 7 bases, with 21 bases left in between. The CDR3 has 17 residues. Germline values: CDR1 MGHDK, CDR2 SYGVNS. In DNA, the CDR3 is TGTGCCAGCAGTTTAGGGGCCAACAGGGATCTGAATTCACCCCTCCACTTT. This gives the protein CASSLGANRDLNSPLHF.

This sequence joins TRBV11-2 and TRBJ2-3; 13 bases fit TRBD2. V was pared by 4 bases and J by 2 bases, with 3 bases of the junction left unmatched. The CDR3 extends over 16 amino acids. Germline loops: CDR1 SGHAT, CDR2 FQNNGV. CDR3 nucleotide sequence: TGTGCCAGCAGCTCAGGACTAGCGGGGGTCACAGATACGCAGTATTTT. Amino acids: CASSSGLAGVTDTQYF.

The rearrangement joins TRBV6-5 to TRBJ1-1; TRBD1 might be the D (5 bases). The germline CDR1 and CDR2 sequences are MNHEY and SVGAGI. Trimming left V 5 bases short and J 7 bases short, with 11 bases between. The CDR3 covers 12 residues. In nucleotides, the CDR3 is TGTGCCAGCAGTGACCTCAGGGTTGAAGCTTTCTTT. It yields the protein CASSDLRVEAFF.

This chain joins TRBV18 and TRBJ2-5, with D possibly matching TRBD2 (6 bases). V was pared by 4 bases and J by 1 base, with 16 bases between. Germline V gene data show CDR1 as KGHSH and CDR2 as LQKENI. This CDR3 is 16 amino acids long. CDR3 in amino acids: CASSLNRGASQETQYF. The CDR3, as DNA: TGTGCCAGCTCACTGAATCGCGGGGCCTCCCAAGAGACCCAGTACTTC. Full variable domain (outside the CDR3, taken from reference TRBV18 and TRBJ2-5): NAGVMQNPRHLVRRRGQEARLRCSPMKGHSHVYWYRQLPEEGLKFMVYLQKENIIDESGMPKERFSAEFPKEGPSILRIQQVVRGDSAAYFCASSLNRGASQETQYFGPGTRLLVL.

This sequence joins TRBV6-6 and TRBJ2-1; 10 bases are a match to TRBD1. The CDR3 loop spans 15 amino acids. The junction had 6 bases not matched to a gene; V was cut back by 6 bases and J by 4 bases. Germline lookup yields CDR1 MNHNY and CDR2 SVGAGI (reference sequence). CDR3 sequence (DNA): TGTGCCAGCAGCCGACCGGGACAGGGGTACAATGAGCAGTTCTTC. Translating it yields CASSRPGQGYNEQFF.

The chain joins TRBV11-3 to TRBJ1-1; D remains unclear. Trimming stripped 3 bases from V and 4 bases from J, with 9 bases between. The CDR3 totals 13 residues. Germline V CDR1 and CDR2: SGHNT, YENEEA. DNA for the CDR3: TGTGCCAGCAGCTTGCGGTTTGGCACTGAAGCTTTCTTT. Protein product: CASSLRFGTEAFF.

This clone has only one observation. This rearrangement joins TRBV9 to TRBJ1-6, with D maybe TRBD1 (6 bases). With 2 bases removed from V and 2 bases from J, the gap between germline ends came to 11 bases. This CDR3 is built from 16 residues. Germline V gives CDR1 SGDLS, CDR2 YYNGEE. This chain's CDR3 is CASSVSGEPYNSPLHF. In DNA, the CDR3 is TGTGCCAGCAGCGTTTCAGGGGAGCCCTATAATTCACCCCTCCACTTT.

The chain couples TRBV5-1 to TRBJ2-7; no clear D gene. Deletions cut 6 bases from V and 3 bases from J, with 16 bases between. This CDR3 is built from 14 residues. Looked up from germline, CDR1 is SGHRS and CDR2 is YFSETQ. The CDR3: CASTLGAHNYEQYF. The CDR3 DNA follows: TGCGCCAGCACTCTGGGCGCACATAACTACGAGCAGTACTTC.

The CDR3 sequence is CAISSIRAAGGSPLHF. Written as DNA, the CDR3 is TGTGCCATCAGTTCGATCCGAGCGGCCGGGGGTTCACCCCTCCACTTT. The genes are TRBV10-3 and TRBJ1-6, with a tentative D call TRBD1 (5 bases). The CDR3 spans 16 residues. Germline V lookup: CDR1 ENHRY, CDR2 SYGVKD. The V gene lost 5 bases and the J gene lost 9 bases, with 20 bases spanning the gap.

This rearrangement joins TRBV29-1 to TRBJ1-3; D remains ambiguous. Germline CDR1 reads SQVTM; CDR2 reads ANQGSEA. The CDR3 is 13 amino acids. V was shortened by 2 bases and J by 0 bases, with 5 bases between the two germline ends. The chain's CDR3 is CSVERTSGNTIYF. Here the CDR3 DNA reads TGCAGCGTTGAACGGACCTCTGGAAACACCATATATTTT.

The chain links TRBV16 to TRBJ1-6; D not certain. This CDR3 has 12 amino acids. Germline V gene sequence: CDR1 KGHSY, CDR2 FQNENV. V was trimmed by 0 bases and J by 7 bases, leaving 1 base between them. CDR3 DNA: TGTGCCAGCAGCCAATCAAATTCACCCCTCCACTTT. Its protein is CASSQSNSPLHF.

The rearrangement uses TRBV6-5 and TRBJ2-3, with D perhaps assigned TRBD1 or TRBD2 (5 bases each). Germline CDR1 reads MNHEY; CDR2 reads SVGAGI. This CDR3 is built from 15 residues. Trimming took 2 bases from V and 4 from J, leaving 13 bases between them. The CDR3 reads CASSYRGVGADTQYF. CDR3 nucleotide sequence: TGTGCCAGCAGTTACCGGGGCGTGGGTGCAGATACGCAGTATTTT.

This rearrangement joins TRBV5-1 to TRBJ2-2; D is possibly TRBD1 (5 bases). CDR3 length: 16 residues. Germline V gene sequence: CDR1 SGHRS, CDR2 YFSETQ. With 4 bases removed from V and 5 bases from J, the gap between germline ends came to 18 bases. The CDR3 DNA reads as TGCGCCAGCAGCCTCCGGACAACCCCCAGTACCGGGGAGCTGTTTTTT. Translating it yields CASSLRTTPSTGELFF.

This chain links TRBV6-4 with TRBJ2-1, with 10 bases identical to TRBD2. Per germline, CDR1 MRHNA and CDR2 SNTAGT. Trimming took 2 bases from V and 4 from J; bases not matched to a gene: 5. The CDR3 is 16 amino acids. Here the CDR3 reads CASSDRLAGDYNEQFF. CDR3 coding DNA: TGTGCCAGCAGTGACCGGCTAGCGGGGGATTACAATGAGCAGTTCTTC.